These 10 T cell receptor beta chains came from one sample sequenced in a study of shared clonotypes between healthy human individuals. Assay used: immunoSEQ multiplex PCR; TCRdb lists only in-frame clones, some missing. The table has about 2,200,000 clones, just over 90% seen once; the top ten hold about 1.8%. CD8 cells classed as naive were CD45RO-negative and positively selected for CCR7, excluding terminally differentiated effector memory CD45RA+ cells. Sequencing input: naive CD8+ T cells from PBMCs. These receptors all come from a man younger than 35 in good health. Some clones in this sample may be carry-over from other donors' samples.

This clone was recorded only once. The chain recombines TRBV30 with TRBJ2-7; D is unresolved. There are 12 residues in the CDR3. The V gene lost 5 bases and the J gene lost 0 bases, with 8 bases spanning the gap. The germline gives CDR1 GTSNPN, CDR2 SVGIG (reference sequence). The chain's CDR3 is CAWGPASYEQYF. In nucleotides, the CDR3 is TGTGCCTGGGGTCCCGCCTCCTACGAGCAGTACTTC.

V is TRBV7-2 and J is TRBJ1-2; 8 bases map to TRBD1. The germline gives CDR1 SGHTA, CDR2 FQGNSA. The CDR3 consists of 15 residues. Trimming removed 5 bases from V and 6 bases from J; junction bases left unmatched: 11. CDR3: CASSPPGGRGHGYTF. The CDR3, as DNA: TGTGCCAGCAGCCCACCTGGGGGCAGGGGGCATGGCTACACCTTC.

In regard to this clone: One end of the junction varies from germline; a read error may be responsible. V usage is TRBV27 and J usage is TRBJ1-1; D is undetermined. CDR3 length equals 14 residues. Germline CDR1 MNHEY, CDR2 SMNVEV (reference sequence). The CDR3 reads CASSLSAGNPERMF. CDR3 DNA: TGTGCCAGCAGTTTAAGTGCGGGTAACCCTGAACGAATGTTT.

In DNA form, the CDR3 reads TGTGCCAGCAGGGGGCACACCGGGGAGCTGTTTTTT. It yields the protein CASRGHTGELFF. The rearrangement uses TRBV9 and TRBJ2-2; tentatively, D is TRBD1 (5 bases). Germline CDR1 is SGDLS and CDR2 is YYNGEE. The CDR3 consists of 12 residues. Trimming removed 5 bases from V and 3 bases from J, with 5 bases in between.

As DNA, the CDR3 is TGTGCCAGCAGCTTCGGGGGTTTGATCACAGATACGCAGTATTTT. Protein: CASSFGGLITDTQYF. The chain couples TRBV11-2 to TRBJ2-3; D might be TRBD2 (6 bases). Germline CDR1 reads SGHAT; CDR2 reads FQNNGV. The CDR3 has 15 residues. V shed 3 bases and J shed 2 bases, with 12 bases lying between them.

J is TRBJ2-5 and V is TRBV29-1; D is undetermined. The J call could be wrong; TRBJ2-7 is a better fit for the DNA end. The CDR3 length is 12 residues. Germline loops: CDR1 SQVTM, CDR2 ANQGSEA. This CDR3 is CSVVSARSEQYF. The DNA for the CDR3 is TGCAGCGTTGTTTCCGCGCGAAGCGAGCAGTACTTC.

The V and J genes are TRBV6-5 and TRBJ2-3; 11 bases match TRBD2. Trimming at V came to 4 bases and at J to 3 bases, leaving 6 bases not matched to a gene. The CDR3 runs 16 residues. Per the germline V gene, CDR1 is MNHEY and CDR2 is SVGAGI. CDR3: CASSSFLAGGTDTQYF. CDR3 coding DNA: TGTGCCAGCAGTTCGTTTTTAGCGGGAGGGACAGATACGCAGTATTTT.

DNA of the CDR3: TGTGCCAGCAGTTTCCGGGACAGGGGTGCCGAGCAGTACTTC. It is translated as CASSFRDRGAEQYF. This chain joins TRBV27 and TRBJ2-7; 10 bases map to TRBD1. CDR3 length equals 14 residues. V lost 3 bases and J lost 6; bases outside the gene matches: 5. The germline CDR1 and CDR2 sequences are MNHEY and SMNVEV (reference sequence).

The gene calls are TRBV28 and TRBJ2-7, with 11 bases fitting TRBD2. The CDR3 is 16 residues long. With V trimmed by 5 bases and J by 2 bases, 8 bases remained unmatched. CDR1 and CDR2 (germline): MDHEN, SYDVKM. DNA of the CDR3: TGTGCCAGCAGTCCCCCAGCTAGCGGGGGGCCCTACGAGCAGTACTTC. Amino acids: CASSPPASGGPYEQYF.

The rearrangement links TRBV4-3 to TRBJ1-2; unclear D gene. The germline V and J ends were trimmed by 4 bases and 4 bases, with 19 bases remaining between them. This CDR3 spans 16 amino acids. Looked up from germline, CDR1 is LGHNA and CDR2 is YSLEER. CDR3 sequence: CASSPRGEGLAYGYTF. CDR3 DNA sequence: TGCGCCAGCAGCCCCCGGGGAGAAGGGCTTGCCTATGGCTACACCTTC.